This T cell receptor beta chain derives from a study of blood T cell repertoires in COVID-19 (dated by TCRdb to the early 2020s). Background on the whole study: Samples covering the acute and convalescent phases of COVID-19 were provided by collaborators in the United States, Italy and Spain. The prospective study material was composed of cDNA or gDNA derived from T cells, B-cell-depleted T cells, or PBMCs. Samples came from the ongoing ImmuneRACE study (first 160 participants) plus 1,254 subjects from 6 global collaborators. Where HLA class I and class II types were available, the types were taken from metadata supplied by the sample provider, not from assay-based typing. The sample metadata nearly always contained a de-identified subject ID, COVID-19 status, age in years and sex. Subjects who had been exposed to COVID-19, were actively infected with it, or had recovered from it provided the deeply sampled blood TCRbeta repertoires that made up the dataset. The repertoires were released in a freely available public database meant as a resource for research on the immune response to SARS-CoV-2. Study-wide findings and limitations: Clinical and demographic metadata were provided uncurated, with the amount varying by source and participant.

In the prospective study, participants were about 18 to 95 years old, resided in approximately 22 geographic areas of the United States, and were enrolled through a virtual design. In the prospective study, cohorts were assigned on the basis of participant-reported clinical history obtained from a screening survey and a study questionnaire. ImmuneRACE Cohort 3 recovered participants were defined by two consecutive negative NP/OP PCR tests, healthcare professional clearance, or symptom resolution. In the prospective study, whole blood, serum and a nasopharyngeal or oropharyngeal swab were collected from each participant by mobile phlebotomists. Over an approximately 2-month period, participants in the prospective study had the option of providing additional blood draws and questionnaires. Before DNA extraction, blood samples from the prospective study were shipped at room temperature or frozen.

The immunoSEQ Assay, a bias-controlled multiplex PCR, was used to amplify TCRbeta CDR3 regions from genomic DNA. In the paper's pipeline: The number of nucleated cells in each sample was estimated from the amplification of reference gene primers within the assay. To quantify the absolute abundance of each unique TCRbeta CDR3 rearrangement, sequence reads were collapsed and filtered. For each sample, productive Simpson clonality was calculated by taking the square root of Simpson's diversity index across productive rearrangements. Not all clones reach the TCRdb copy of this immuneACCESS table, which keeps in-frame sequences only. Checked studies attribute under half of the gap to unresolved V genes and leave the rest unexplained. For V, J and clone size, that table is used; D and trimming come from the DNA. The table for this sample lists 310,000 or so clones; roughly 87% of them were counted only once. About 8.9% of the sample is held by the ten biggest clonotypes.

CDR1 MDHEN and CDR2 SYDVKM are derived from the germline V gene. After removal of 7 bases from V and 0 bases from J, the junction retains 1 base not matched to a gene. From the cysteine up to the phenylalanine, the CDR3 has a length of 15 residues. Of the read, only the CDR3 DNA is kept; its 45 bases are in frame from base 1. For this clone: The clone's antigen remains unknown. The input lacks base qualities; no much larger clone sits a single base away.

Sequencing input: PBMCs or T cells enriched from blood (not recorded which). This TCR was recovered from a woman under 30 who had recovered from COVID-19. The sequence is built from TRBV28 and TRBJ2-6; the junction holds 9 bases that match TRBD1. The DNA reads as follows: TGTGCCAGCAAGACAGGGGGCTCTGGGGCCAACGTCCTGACTTTC. Its translation is CASKTGGSGANVLTF.